This entry lists 2 T cell receptor beta chains sequenced from one sample in a study of blood T cell repertoires in COVID-19 (dated by TCRdb to 2018 to 2021). Libraries were prepared through the immunoSEQ multiplex PCR assay. Here the immuneACCESS table is served through TCRdb, limited to in-frame sequences with V and J called. Missing clones are a known gap in these copies; in checked studies unresolved V genes cover under half, and the rest lacks a known reason. The sample table lists about 280,000 clones, 90% of them with a count of one. 4.1% of the sample is in the top ten clones. Specimen: PBMCs or T cells enriched from blood (not recorded which). The receptors were gathered from a woman between 25 and 40 years old with acute COVID-19.

This chain joins TRBV2 and TRBJ1-3, with D maybe TRBD1 (5 bases). V was cut by 7 bases and J by 2 bases, with 12 bases left in between. The CDR3 has 14 amino acids. From germline, CDR1 is SNHLY and CDR2 FYNNEI. The CDR3 loop is CASTPTGAGNTIYF. The CDR3 nucleotides read TGTGCCAGCACCCCAACGGGGGCTGGAAACACCATATATTTT.

The rearrangement uses TRBV28 and TRBJ2-7; 8 bases line up with TRBD2. Germline values: CDR1 MDHEN, CDR2 SYDVKM. J lost 0 bases, V lost 6 bases, and 4 bases had no gene match. This CDR3 region has 14 residues. This CDR3 is CASRGLATSYEQYF. CDR3 in DNA: TGTGCCAGCAGAGGACTAGCCACCTCCTACGAGCAGTACTTC.